The 7 T cell receptor beta chains below were found in one sample sequenced in a study of shared clonotypes between healthy human individuals. Repertoires were generated with immunoSEQ multiplex PCR, while TCRdb's copy carries only in-frame clones and drops some. The table records a few hundred thousand clones, 50% to 80% of them present only once. The sequencing sample was made of memory CD4+ T cells sorted from blood. As for subset: CD45RA-negative fraction. These receptors all come from a man aged 25 to 40 in good health.

This sequence joins TRBV6-6 and TRBJ2-7; 8 bases line up with TRBD1. The CDR3 length is 13 residues. Germline assignment: CDR1 MNHNY and CDR2 SVGAGI (reference sequence). J gave up 7 bases and V 6 bases, and 8 bases lay outside the gene matches. The CDR3 nucleotides read TGTGCCAGCAGGGGACAGGTGGTTGGTGAGCAGTACTTC. It codes for CASRGQVVGEQYF.

This chain joins TRBV29-1 and TRBJ2-1; 9 bases align to TRBD2. CDR3 size: 16 residues. Germline CDR1 reads SQVTM; CDR2 reads ANQGSEA. V lost 6 bases, J lost 0 bases, and 9 bases stayed unmatched. This CDR3 is CSVGGRGVSSYNEQFF. CDR3 sequence (DNA): TGCAGCGTCGGCGGGAGGGGGGTTAGCTCCTACAATGAGCAGTTCTTC.

The chain combines TRBV5-6 with TRBJ2-2; possibly TRBD1 for D (6 bases). The CDR3 totals 16 residues. The V gene lost 3 bases and the J gene lost 4 bases, with 16 bases spanning the gap. The germline gives CDR1 SGHDT, CDR2 YYEEEE. CDR3 DNA sequence: TGTGCCAGCAGCTCCTTACACAGGGCCCCCACCGGGGAGCTGTTTTTT. Translating gives CASSSLHRAPTGELFF.

The J gene is TRBJ2-2, the V gene TRBV29-1; maybe TRBD1 (6 bases). The CDR3 extends over 16 amino acids. V was cut by 5 bases and J by 0 bases, with 16 bases left in between. Germline V gene lookup returns CDR1 SQVTM and CDR2 ANQGSEA. DNA of the CDR3: TGCAGCGTTTATTTACAGGGAACCTCGAACACCGGGGAGCTGTTTTTT. Its translation: CSVYLQGTSNTGELFF.

The chain is built from TRBV7-3 and TRBJ2-3, with TRBD2 matching 8 bases. Trimming cost V 6 bases and J 4 bases; bases outside gene matches: 9. Germline V CDR1 and CDR2: SGHTA, FQGTGA. The CDR3 totals 15 residues. CDR3 coding DNA: TGTGCCAGCAGTCCCGGGACTAGGAGGGCAGATACGCAGTATTTT. Protein product: CASSPGTRRADTQYF.

The rearrangement links TRBV7-9 to TRBJ2-3, with 8 positions matching TRBD2. V shed 6 bases, J shed 3 bases, and the junction held 11 bases outside the gene matches. Germline-derived CDR1 and CDR2 are SEHNR and FQNEAQ (reference sequence). The CDR3 runs to 16 residues. This chain's CDR3 is CASRYWGLDRTDTQYF. The CDR3 DNA reads TGTGCCAGCAGGTACTGGGGACTAGATAGGACAGATACGCAGTATTTT. Based on the CDR3 plus reference TRBV7-9 and TRBJ2-3, the full variable domain is DTGVSQNPRHKITKRGQNVTFRCDPISEHNRLYWYRQTLGQGPEFLTYFQNEAQLEKSRLLSDRFSAERPKGSFSTLEIQRTEQGDSAMYLCASRYWGLDRTDTQYFGPGTRLTVL.

V usage is TRBV9 and J usage is TRBJ2-6; D is ambiguous. This CDR3 comprises 17 residues. The ends were cut back, 3 bases at V and 1 base at J, with 14 bases in the middle. Germline V lookup: CDR1 SGDLS, CDR2 YYNGEE. The CDR3 region is CASSALVTWSGANVLTF. The CDR3 bases are TGTGCCAGCAGCGCTCTCGTGACATGGTCTGGGGCCAACGTCCTGACTTTC.